This TCR beta chain was recorded in a study of OX40 agonist ivuxolimab in advanced cancers. Germline V gives CDR1 GTSNPN, CDR2 SVGIG (reference sequence). The CDR3 has 13 amino acids. V lost 6 bases, J lost 4 bases, and 15 bases lay in between. Produced via immunoSEQ multiplex PCR; TCRdb's table is partial and in-frame only. Of roughly 56,000 clones listed, roughly four fifths are singletons. This specimen was CD4+ or CD8+ T cells sorted from blood, taken in a trial of the OX40 agonist ivuxolimab. The TCR was taken from an adult with an advanced solid tumor such as melanoma, head and neck, liver or kidney cancer. The rearrangement uses TRBV30 and TRBJ1-2; D possibly corresponds to TRBD1 (5 bases). The CDR3 DNA follows: TGTGCCTGTCAGGGTTACTTGTCCTATGGCTACACCTTC. Residues: CACQGYLSYGYTF.